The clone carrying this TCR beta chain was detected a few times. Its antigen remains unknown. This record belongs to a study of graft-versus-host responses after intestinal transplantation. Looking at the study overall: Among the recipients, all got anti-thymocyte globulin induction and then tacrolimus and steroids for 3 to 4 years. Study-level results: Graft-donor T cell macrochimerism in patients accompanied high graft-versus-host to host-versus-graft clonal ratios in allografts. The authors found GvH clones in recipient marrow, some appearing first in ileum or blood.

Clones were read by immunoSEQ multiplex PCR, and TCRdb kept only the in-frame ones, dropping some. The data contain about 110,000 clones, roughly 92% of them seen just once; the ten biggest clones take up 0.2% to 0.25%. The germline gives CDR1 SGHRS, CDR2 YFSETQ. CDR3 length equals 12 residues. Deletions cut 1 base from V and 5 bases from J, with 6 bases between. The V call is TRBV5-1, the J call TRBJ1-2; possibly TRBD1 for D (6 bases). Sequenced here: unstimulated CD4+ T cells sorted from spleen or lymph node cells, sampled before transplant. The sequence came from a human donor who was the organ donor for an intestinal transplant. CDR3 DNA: TGCGCCAGCAGCTTGACAGGGTATGGCTACACCTTC. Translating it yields CASSLTGYGYTF. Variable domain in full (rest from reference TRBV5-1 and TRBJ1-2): KAGVTQTPRYLIKTRGQQVTLSCSPISGHRSVSWYQQTPGQGLQFLFEYFSETQRNKGNFPGRFSGRQFSNSRSEMNVSTLELGDSALYLCASSLTGYGYTFGSGTRLTVV.